This TCR beta chain derives from a study of shared clonotypes between healthy human individuals. TCRdb's table, derived via immunoSEQ multiplex PCR, lists solely in-frame clones and lacks some. Seen here are 2,100,000 or so clones, about 94% observed once, and the top ten hold around 0.13%. This clone occurred a few times. The sample taken for sequencing was naive CD4+ T cells sorted from blood. Stated subset: CD45RA+ positively selected. This clonotype originated in a man between 18 and 35 years old in good health.

CDR3 sequence (DNA): TGTGCCAGTAGAAAGAACACTGAAGCTTTCTTT. Translating it yields CASRKNTEAFF. This chain joins TRBV19 and TRBJ1-1; D is unclear. V lost 6 bases and J lost 1, with 3 bases in between. Germline V lookup: CDR1 LNHDA, CDR2 SQIVND (reference sequence). The CDR3 runs to 11 residues.